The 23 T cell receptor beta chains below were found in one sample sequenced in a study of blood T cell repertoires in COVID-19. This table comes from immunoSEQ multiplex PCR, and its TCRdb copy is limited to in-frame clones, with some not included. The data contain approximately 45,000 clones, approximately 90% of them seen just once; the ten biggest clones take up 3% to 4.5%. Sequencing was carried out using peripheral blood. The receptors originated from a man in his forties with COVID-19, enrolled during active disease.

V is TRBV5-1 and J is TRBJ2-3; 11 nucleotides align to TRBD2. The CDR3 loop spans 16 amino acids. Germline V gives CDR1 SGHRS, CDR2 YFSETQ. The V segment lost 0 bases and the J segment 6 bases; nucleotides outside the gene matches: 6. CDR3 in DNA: TGCGCCAGCAGCTTGGGATCGACTAGCGGGGAGGATACGCAGTATTTT. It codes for CASSLGSTSGEDTQYF.

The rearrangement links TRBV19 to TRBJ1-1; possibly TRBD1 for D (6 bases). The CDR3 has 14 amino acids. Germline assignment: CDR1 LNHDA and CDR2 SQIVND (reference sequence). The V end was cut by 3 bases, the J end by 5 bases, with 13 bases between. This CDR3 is CASSIGGTGTEAFF. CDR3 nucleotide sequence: TGTGCCAGTAGTATTGGAGGAACAGGGACTGAAGCTTTCTTT.

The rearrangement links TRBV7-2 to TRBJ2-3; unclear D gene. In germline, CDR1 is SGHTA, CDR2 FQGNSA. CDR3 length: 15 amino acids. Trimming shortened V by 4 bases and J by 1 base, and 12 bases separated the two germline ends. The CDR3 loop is CASSSPVAGTDTQYF. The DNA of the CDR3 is TGTGCCAGCAGCTCGCCCGTGGCGGGCACAGATACGCAGTATTTT. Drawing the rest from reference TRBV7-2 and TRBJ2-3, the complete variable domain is GAGVSQSPSNKVTEKGKDVELRCDPISGHTALYWYRQSLGQGLEFLIYFQGNSAPDKSGLPSDRFSAERTGGSVSTLTIQRTQQEDSAVYLCASSSPVAGTDTQYFGPGTRLTVL.

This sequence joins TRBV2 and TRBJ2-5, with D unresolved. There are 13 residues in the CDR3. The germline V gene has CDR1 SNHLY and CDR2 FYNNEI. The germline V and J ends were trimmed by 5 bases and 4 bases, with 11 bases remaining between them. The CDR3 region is CASSWLPGETQYF. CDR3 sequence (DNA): TGTGCCAGCAGTTGGCTACCAGGAGAGACCCAGTACTTC.

The CDR3 region is CAWSDNTQYF. The CDR3 DNA follows: TGTGCCTGGAGTGACAATACGCAGTATTTT. The chain combines TRBV30 with TRBJ2-3; D gene unclear. V lost 1 base, J lost 7 bases, and 3 bases lay in between. The CDR3 totals 10 residues. In germline, CDR1 is GTSNPN, CDR2 SVGIG (reference sequence). Filled out from reference TRBV30 and TRBJ2-3, the complete variable domain reads SQTIHQWPATLVQPVGSPLSLECTVEGTSNPNLYWYRQAAGRGLQLLFYSVGIGQISSEVPQNLSASRPQDRQFILSSKKLLLSDSGFYLCAWSDNTQYFGPGTRLTVL.

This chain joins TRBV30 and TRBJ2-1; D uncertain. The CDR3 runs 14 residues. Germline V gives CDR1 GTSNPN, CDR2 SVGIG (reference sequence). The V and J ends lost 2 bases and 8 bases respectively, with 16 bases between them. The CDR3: CAWSSPSPPYEQFF. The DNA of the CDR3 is TGTGCCTGGAGTTCGCCTAGTCCGCCCTATGAGCAGTTCTTC.

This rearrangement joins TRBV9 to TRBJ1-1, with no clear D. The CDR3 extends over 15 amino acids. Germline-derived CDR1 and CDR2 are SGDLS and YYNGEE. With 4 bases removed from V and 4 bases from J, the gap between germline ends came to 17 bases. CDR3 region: CASSPLSPGGTEAFF. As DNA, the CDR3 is TGTGCCAGCAGCCCCCTTTCCCCTGGAGGCACTGAAGCTTTCTTT.

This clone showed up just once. This CDR3 is CASSIAQANSPLHF. The CDR3 region has the DNA TGTGCCAGTAGTATCGCACAGGCTAATTCACCCCTCCACTTT. The V call is TRBV19, the J call TRBJ1-6, with D possibly TRBD1 on 5 matching bases. Germline CDR1 LNHDA, CDR2 SQIVND (reference sequence). V lost 3 bases, J lost 6 bases, and 9 bases lay in between. The CDR3 covers 14 residues. Full variable domain (missing parts from reference TRBV19 and TRBJ1-6): DGGITQSPKYLFRKEGQNVTLSCEQNLNHDAMYWYRQDPGQGLRLIYYSQIVNDFQKGDIAEGYSVSREKKESFPLTVTSAQKNPTAFYLCASSIAQANSPLHFGNGTRLTVT.

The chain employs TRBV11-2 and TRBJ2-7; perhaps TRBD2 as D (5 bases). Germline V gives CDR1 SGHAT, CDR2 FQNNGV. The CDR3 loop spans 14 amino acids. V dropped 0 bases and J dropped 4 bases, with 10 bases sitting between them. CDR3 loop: CASSLDRSGYEQYF. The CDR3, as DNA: TGTGCCAGCAGCTTAGATCGATCGGGGTACGAGCAGTACTTC. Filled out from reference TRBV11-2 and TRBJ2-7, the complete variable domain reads EAGVAQSPRYKIIEKRQSVAFWCNPISGHATLYWYQQILGQGPKLLIQFQNNGVVDDSQLPKDRFSAERLKGVDSTLKIQPAKLEDSAVYLCASSLDRSGYEQYFGPGTRLTVT.

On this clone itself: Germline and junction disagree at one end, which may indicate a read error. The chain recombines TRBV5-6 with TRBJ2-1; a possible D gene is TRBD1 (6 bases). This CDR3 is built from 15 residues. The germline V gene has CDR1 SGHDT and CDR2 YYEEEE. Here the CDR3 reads CASSLVGQSFNEQFF. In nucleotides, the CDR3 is TGTGCCAGCAGCTTGGTAGGACAGTCCTTCAATGAGCAGTTCTTC. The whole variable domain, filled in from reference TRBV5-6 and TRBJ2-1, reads DAGVTQSPTHLIKTRGQQVTLRCSPKSGHDTVSWYQQALGQGPQFIFQYYEEEERQRGNFPDRFSGHQFPNYSSELNVNALLLGDSALYLCASSLVGQSFNEQFFGPGTRLTVL.

CDR3 nucleotide sequence: TGTGCCAGCAGTCGTGGGACTTCCGTTAATTCACCCCTCCACTTT. Its translation: CASSRGTSVNSPLHF. The J gene is TRBJ1-6, the V gene TRBV27, with D maybe TRBD1 (5 bases). Trimming removed 5 bases from V and 6 bases from J, with 14 bases in between. CDR3 length: 15 amino acids. CDR1 MNHEY and CDR2 SMNVEV come from the germline V gene (reference sequence).

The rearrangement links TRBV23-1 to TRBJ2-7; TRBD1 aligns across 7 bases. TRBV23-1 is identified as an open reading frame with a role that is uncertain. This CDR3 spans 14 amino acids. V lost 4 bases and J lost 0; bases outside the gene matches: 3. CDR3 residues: CASSPGQNSYEQYF. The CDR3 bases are TGCGCCAGCAGTCCGGGACAGAACTCCTACGAGCAGTACTTC.

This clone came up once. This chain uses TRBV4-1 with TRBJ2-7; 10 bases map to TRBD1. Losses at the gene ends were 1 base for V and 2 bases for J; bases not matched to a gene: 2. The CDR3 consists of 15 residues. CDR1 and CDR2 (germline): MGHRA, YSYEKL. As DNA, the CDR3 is TGCGCCAGCAGCCAAGCCGGGACAGGGGCCTACGAGCAGTACTTC. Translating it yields CASSQAGTGAYEQYF.

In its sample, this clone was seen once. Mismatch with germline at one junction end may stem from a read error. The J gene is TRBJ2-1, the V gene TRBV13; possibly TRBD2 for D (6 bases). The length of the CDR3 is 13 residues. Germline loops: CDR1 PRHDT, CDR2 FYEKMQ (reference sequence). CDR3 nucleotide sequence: TGTGCCAGCAGCTTAGAGGGACTCTTTGAGCCGTTCTTC. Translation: CASSLEGLFEPFF.

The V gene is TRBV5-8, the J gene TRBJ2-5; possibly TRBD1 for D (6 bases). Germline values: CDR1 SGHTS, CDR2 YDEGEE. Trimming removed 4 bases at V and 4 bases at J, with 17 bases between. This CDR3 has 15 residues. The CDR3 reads CASSHNEQGRETQYF. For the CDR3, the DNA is TGTGCCAGCAGCCACAACGAACAGGGACGAGAGACCCAGTACTTC.

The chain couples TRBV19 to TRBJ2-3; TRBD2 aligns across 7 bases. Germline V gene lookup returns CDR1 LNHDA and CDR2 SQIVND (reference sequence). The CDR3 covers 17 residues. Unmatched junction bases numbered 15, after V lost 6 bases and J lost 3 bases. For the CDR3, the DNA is TGTGCCAGTAGCCCTACCGTGGTGGGAGGGAGAACAGATACGCAGTATTTT. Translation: CASSPTVVGGRTDTQYF.

This chain's CDR3 is CSAATPSGGEKLFF. The CDR3 nucleotides read TGCAGCGCCGCGACCCCGTCGGGAGGTGAAAAACTGTTTTTT. The chain links TRBV29-1 to TRBJ1-4; D is ambiguous. The germline V gene encodes CDR1 SQVTM and CDR2 ANQGSEA. Trimming stripped 7 bases from V and 7 bases from J, with 19 bases between. CDR3 length equals 14 residues. Together with reference TRBV29-1 and TRBJ1-4, the CDR3 gives the full variable domain: SAVISQKPSRDICQRGTSLTIQCQVDSQVTMMFWYRQQPGQSLTLIATANQGSEATYESGFVIDKFPISRPNLTFSTLTVSNMSPEDSSIYLCSAATPSGGEKLFFGSGTQLSVL.

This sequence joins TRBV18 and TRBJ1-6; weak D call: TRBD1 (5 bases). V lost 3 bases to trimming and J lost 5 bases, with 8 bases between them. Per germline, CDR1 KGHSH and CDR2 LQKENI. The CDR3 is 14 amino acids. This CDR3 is CASSPGLDNSPLHF. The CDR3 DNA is TGTGCCAGCTCACCGGGACTGGATAATTCACCCCTCCACTTT. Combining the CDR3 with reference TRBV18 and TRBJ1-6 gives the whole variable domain NAGVMQNPRHLVRRRGQEARLRCSPMKGHSHVYWYRQLPEEGLKFMVYLQKENIIDESGMPKERFSAEFPKEGPSILRIQQVVRGDSAAYFCASSPGLDNSPLHFGNGTRLTVT.

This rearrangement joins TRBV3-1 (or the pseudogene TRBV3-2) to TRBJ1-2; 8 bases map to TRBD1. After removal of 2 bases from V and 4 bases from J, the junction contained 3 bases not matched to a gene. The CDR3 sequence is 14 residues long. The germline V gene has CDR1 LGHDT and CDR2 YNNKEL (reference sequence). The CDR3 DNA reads TGTGCCAGCAGCCAACCAGGGGGCGGCTATGGCTACACCTTC. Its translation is CASSQPGGGYGYTF.

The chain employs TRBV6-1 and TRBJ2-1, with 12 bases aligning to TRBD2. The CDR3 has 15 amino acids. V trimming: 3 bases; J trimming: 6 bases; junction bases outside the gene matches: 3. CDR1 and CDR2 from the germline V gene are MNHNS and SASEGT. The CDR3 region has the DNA TGTGCCAGCAGTGAGACTAGCGGGAGTACCAATGAGCAGTTCTTC. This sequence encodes CASSETSGSTNEQFF.

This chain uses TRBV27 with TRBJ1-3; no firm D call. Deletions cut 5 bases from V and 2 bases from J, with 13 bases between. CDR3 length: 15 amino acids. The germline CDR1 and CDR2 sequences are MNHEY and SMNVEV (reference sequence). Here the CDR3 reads CASSPTGGTGNTIYF. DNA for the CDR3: TGTGCCAGCAGTCCGACGGGAGGGACTGGAAACACCATATATTTT.

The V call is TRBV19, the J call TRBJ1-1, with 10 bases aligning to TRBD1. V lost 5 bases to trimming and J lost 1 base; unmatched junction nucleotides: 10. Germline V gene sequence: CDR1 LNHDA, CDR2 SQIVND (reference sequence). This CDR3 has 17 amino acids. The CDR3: CASSPRTGGVGNTEAFF. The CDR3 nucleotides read TGTGCCAGTAGTCCCCGGACAGGGGGAGTAGGGAACACTGAAGCTTTCTTT. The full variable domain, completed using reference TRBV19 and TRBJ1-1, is DGGITQSPKYLFRKEGQNVTLSCEQNLNHDAMYWYRQDPGQGLRLIYYSQIVNDFQKGDIAEGYSVSREKKESFPLTVTSAQKNPTAFYLCASSPRTGGVGNTEAFFGQGTRLTVV.

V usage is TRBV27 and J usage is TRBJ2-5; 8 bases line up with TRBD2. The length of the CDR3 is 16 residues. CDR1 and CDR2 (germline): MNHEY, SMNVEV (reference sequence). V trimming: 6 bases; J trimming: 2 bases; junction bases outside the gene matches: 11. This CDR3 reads CASSQPGLGVQETQYF. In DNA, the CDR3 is TGTGCCAGCAGCCAACCGGGACTAGGGGTTCAAGAGACCCAGTACTTC.